Given below is one T cell receptor (beta chain) in context. What it binds is unknown. This sample stems from a study of cytomegalovirus exposure and HLA in healthy donors. Findings of the study overall: Reported findings show TCR beta sequences accurately forecast HLA-A and HLA-B alleles in most subjects. HLA alleles showed associations with 15,000 to 20,000 TCR beta sequences in a later analysis, at a 0.05 false discovery rate. A later analysis showed HLA-associated TCR beta chains outstripping equally common others in clonal expansion.

This CDR3 is 14 amino acids long. After removal of 0 bases from V and 4 bases from J, the junction contained 1 base not matched to a gene. CDR1 LGHNA and CDR2 YNFKEQ come from the germline V gene. No CMV serostatus was recorded for this donor. PCR used 60 Vbeta primers and 13 Jbeta primers. Profiling relied on immunoSEQ multiplex PCR, and the TCRdb table lists in-frame clones only, not all of them. The sample holds 80,000 to 100,000 clones, approximately 80% seen once. Sequencing was done on a sample of PBMCs. This chain connects TRBV4-2 to TRBJ2-7; TRBD2 matches at 9 bases. This sequence originates from a human donor in good health. In DNA form, the CDR3 reads TGTGCCAGCAGCCAAGAGCGGGAGGGGTACGAGCAGTACTTC. Translated, it gives CASSQEREGYEQYF.